This TCR beta chain was identified in a study of T cells in Graves' hyperthyroidism and ophthalmopathy. Whole-study results and caveats: Researchers found most expanded thyroid clonotypes above 0.001 in blood as well.

Inclusion characteristics of ophthalmopathy patients comprised a Clinical Activity Score of at least 3, a NOSPECS grade of at least 4, and duration under 3 months. A patient was excluded if there was uncontrolled infection, other autoimmune disease, pregnancy or lactation. Isolation of PBMCs was performed on 8.5 to 10 ml fresh peripheral blood. It was RNA transcripts that yielded the amplified TCR beta CDR3 regions. During a first-round RT-PCR of the TCR CDR3, the HTBI primer set was used. TCRdb processed the multiplex PCR reads anew with MiXCR; each CDR3 protein has one entry. The data contain around 360,000 distinct CDR3 sequences, around 15% of them seen just once; the ten biggest clones take up roughly 19%. The V and J ends lost 3 bases and 4 bases, in that order; junction bases with no gene match: 6. This CDR3 comprises 15 residues. The V gene's germline CDR1 is SEHNR and CDR2 FQNEAQ (reference sequence).

This clonotype was seen at least ten times. Its specificity is unknown. Sequencing used blood. The gene calls are TRBV7-9 and TRBJ2-7; 10 bases map to TRBD2. This clonotype was obtained from a woman aged 55-75 years with Graves' ophthalmopathy. Here the CDR3 reads CASSFGASGSYEQYF. The CDR3 coding sequence is TGTGCCAGCAGCTTTGGGGCTAGCGGGAGTTACGAGCAGTACTTC.